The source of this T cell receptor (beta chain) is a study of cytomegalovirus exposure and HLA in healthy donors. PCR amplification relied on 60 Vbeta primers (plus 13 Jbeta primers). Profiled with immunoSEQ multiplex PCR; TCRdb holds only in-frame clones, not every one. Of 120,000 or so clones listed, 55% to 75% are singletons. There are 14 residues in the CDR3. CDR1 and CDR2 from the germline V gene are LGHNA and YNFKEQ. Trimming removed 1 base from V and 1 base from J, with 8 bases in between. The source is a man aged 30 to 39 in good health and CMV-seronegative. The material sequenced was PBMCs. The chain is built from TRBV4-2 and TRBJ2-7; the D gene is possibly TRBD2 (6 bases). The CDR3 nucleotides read TGTGCCAGCAGCCAAGGGGGGGAATCCTACGAGCAGTACTTC. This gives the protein CASSQGGESYEQYF.